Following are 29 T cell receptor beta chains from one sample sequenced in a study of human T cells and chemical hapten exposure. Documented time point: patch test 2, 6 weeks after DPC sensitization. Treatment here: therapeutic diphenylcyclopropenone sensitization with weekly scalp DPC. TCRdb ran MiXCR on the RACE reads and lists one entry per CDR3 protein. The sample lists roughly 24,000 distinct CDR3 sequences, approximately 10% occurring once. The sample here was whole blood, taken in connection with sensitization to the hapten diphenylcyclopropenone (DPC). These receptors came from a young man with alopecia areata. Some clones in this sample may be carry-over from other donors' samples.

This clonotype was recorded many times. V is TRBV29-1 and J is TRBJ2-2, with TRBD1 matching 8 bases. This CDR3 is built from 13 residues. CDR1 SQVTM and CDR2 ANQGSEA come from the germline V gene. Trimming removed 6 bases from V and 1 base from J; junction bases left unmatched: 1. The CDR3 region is CSVDRGNTGELFF. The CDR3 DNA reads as TGCAGCGTAGACAGGGGGAACACCGGGGAGCTGTTTTTT.

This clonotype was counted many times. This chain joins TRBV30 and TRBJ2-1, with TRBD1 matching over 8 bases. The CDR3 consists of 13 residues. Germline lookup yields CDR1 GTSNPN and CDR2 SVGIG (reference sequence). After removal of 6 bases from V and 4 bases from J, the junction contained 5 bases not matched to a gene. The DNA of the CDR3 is TGTGCCTGTACAGGGGGGTGGTACAATGAGCAGTTCTTC. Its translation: CACTGGWYNEQFF.

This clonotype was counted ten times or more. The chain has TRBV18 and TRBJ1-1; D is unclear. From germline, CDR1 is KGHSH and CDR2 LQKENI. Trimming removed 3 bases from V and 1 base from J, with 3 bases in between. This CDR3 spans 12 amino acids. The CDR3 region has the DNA TGTGCCAGCTCACCCCCGAACACTGAAGCTTTCTTT. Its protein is CASSPPNTEAFF.

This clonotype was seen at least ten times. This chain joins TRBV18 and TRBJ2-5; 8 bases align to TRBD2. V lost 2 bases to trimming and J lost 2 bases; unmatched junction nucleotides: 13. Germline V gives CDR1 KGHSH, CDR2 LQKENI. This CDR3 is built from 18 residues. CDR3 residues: CASSPLPVAGPNQETQYF. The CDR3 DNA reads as TGTGCCAGCTCACCATTACCAGTAGCGGGGCCGAATCAAGAGACCCAGTACTTC.

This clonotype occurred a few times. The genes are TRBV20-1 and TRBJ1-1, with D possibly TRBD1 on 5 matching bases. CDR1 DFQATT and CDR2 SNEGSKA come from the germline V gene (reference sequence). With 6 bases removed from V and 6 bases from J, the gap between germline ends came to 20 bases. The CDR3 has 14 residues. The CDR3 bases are TGCAGTGCCACCCTGCCGGGACTAACCTCTGAAGCTTTCTTT. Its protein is CSATLPGLTSEAFF.

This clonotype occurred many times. The CDR3, as DNA: TGTGCCAGCATTACCGGGACAGGGGACTATGGCTACACCTTC. Residues: CASITGTGDYGYTF. The V and J genes are TRBV6-4 and TRBJ1-2, with 10 bases identical to TRBD1. With V trimmed by 7 bases and J by 3 bases, 5 bases remained unmatched. Germline V lookup: CDR1 MRHNA, CDR2 SNTAGT. The CDR3 is 14 residues long.

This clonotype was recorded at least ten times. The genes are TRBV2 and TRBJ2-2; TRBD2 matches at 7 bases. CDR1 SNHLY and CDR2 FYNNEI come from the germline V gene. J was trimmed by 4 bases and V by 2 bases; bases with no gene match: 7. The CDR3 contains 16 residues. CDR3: CASSEPEVAGTGELFF. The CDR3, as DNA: TGTGCCAGCAGTGAACCCGAGGTAGCGGGCACCGGGGAGCTGTTTTTT.

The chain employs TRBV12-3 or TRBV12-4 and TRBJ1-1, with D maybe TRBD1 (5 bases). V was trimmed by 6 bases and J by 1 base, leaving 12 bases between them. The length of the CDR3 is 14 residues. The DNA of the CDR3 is TGTGCCAGCAGACGTTTGGGGCGGAACACTGAAGCTTTCTTT. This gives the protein CASRRLGRNTEAFF.

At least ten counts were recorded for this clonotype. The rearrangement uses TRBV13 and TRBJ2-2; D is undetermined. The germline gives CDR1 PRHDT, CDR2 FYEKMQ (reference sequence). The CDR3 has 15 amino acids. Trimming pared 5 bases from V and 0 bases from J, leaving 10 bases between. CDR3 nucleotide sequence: TGTGCCAGCAGCGGAAGTGGACCGAACACCGGGGAGCTGTTTTTT. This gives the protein CASSGSGPNTGELFF.

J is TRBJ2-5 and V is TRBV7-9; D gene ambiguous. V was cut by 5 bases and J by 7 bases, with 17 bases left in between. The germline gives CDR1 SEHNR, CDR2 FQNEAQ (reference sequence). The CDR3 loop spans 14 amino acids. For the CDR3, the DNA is TGTGCCAGCAGCCCCGGTCCGGGCGAAGGGACCCAGTACTTC. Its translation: CASSPGPGEGTQYF.

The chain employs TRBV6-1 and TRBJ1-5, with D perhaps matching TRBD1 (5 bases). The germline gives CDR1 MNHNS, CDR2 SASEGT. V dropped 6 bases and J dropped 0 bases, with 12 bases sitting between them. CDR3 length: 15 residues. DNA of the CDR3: TGTGCCAGCAGCAGGGCGGGGGTTAGCAATCAGCCCCAGCATTTT. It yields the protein CASSRAGVSNQPQHF.

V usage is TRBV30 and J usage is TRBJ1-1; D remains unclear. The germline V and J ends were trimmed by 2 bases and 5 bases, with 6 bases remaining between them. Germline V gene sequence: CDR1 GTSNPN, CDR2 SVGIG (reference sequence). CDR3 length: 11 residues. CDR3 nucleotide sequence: TGTGCCTGGAGTTATGATACTGAAGCTTTCTTT. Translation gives CAWSYDTEAFF.

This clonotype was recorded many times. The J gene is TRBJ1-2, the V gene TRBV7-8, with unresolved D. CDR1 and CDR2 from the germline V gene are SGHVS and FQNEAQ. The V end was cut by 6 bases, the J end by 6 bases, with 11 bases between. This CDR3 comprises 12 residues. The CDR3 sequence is CASSLSLHGYTF. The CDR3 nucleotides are TGTGCCAGCAGTTTGTCTCTCCATGGCTACACCTTC.

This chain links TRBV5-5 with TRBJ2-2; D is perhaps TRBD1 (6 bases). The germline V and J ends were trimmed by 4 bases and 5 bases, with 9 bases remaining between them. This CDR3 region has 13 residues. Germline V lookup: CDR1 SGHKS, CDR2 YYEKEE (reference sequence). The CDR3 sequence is CASSVRGTGELFF. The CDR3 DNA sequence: TGTGCCAGCAGCGTGAGGGGGACCGGGGAGCTGTTTTTT. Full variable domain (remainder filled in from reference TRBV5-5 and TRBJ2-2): DAGVTQSPTHLIKTRGQQVTLRCSPISGHKSVSWYQQVLGQGPQFIFQYYEKEERGRGNFPDRFSARQFPNYSSELNVNALLLGDSALYLCASSVRGTGELFFGEGSRLTVL.

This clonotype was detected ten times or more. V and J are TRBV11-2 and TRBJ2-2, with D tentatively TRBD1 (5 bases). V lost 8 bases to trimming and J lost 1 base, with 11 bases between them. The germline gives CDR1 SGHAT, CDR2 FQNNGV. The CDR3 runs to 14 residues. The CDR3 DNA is TGTGCCAGCCAACGCCAGGGGAACACCGGGGAGCTGTTTTTT. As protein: CASQRQGNTGELFF.

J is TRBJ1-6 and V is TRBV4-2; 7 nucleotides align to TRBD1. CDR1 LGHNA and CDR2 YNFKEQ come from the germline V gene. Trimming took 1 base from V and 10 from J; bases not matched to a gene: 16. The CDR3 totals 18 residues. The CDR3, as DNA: TGTGCCAGCAGCCAAGCTGTTCGGACAGGCGCATTCCCCTCACCCCTCCACTTT. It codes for CASSQAVRTGAFPSPLHF.

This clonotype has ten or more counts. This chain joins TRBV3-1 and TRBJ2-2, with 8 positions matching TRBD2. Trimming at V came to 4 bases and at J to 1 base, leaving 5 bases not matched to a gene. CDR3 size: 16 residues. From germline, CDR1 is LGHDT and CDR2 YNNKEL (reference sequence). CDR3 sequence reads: CASSPTGLENTGELFF. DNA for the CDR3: TGTGCCAGCAGCCCGACGGGACTAGAGAACACCGGGGAGCTGTTTTTT.

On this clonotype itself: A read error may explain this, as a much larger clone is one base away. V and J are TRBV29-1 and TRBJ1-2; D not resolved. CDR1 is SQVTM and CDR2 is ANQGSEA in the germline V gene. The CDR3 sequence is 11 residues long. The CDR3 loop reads CGVRREYGYTF. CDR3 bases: TGCGGCGTGAGAAGGGAGTATGGCTACACCTTC.

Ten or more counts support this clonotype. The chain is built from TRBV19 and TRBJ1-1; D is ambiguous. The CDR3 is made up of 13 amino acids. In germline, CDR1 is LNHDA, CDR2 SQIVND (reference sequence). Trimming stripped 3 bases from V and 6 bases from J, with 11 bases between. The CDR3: CASSIYAGAEAFF. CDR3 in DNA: TGTGCCAGTAGTATTTACGCCGGAGCTGAAGCTTTCTTT.

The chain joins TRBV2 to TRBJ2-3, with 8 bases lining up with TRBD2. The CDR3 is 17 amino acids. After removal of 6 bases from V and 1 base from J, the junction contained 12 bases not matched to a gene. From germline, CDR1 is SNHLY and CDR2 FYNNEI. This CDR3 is CASRDGSGGFRTDTQYF. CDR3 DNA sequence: TGTGCCAGCAGAGACGGGAGCGGGGGCTTCCGCACAGATACGCAGTATTTT.

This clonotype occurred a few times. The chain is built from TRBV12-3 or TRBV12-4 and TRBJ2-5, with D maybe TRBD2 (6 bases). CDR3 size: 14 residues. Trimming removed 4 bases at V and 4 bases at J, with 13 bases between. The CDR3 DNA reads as TGTGCCAGCAGTTCCCCCGGGACTGGAGAGACCCAGTACTTC. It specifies CASSSPGTGETQYF.

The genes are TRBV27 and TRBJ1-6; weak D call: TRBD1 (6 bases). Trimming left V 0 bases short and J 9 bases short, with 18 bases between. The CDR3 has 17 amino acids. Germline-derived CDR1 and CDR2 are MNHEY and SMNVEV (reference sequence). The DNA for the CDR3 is TGTGCCAGCAGTTTATCGCCCGGGACAACGTTTATTTCACCCCTCCACTTT. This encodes CASSLSPGTTFISPLHF.

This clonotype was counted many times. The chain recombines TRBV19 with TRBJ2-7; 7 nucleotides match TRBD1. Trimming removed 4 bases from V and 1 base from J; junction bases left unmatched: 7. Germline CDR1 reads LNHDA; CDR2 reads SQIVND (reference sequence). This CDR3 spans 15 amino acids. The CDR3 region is CASSTLLGQSYEQYF. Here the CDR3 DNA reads TGTGCCAGTAGTACGTTACTGGGACAGTCCTACGAGCAGTACTTC.

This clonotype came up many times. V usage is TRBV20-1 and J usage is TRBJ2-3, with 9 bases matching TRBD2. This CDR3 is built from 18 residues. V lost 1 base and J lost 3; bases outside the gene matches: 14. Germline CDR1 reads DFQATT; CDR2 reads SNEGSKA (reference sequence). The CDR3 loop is CSARGTGGTSGPTDTQYF. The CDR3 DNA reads TGCAGTGCTAGAGGCACCGGAGGTACTAGCGGGCCTACAGATACGCAGTATTTT.

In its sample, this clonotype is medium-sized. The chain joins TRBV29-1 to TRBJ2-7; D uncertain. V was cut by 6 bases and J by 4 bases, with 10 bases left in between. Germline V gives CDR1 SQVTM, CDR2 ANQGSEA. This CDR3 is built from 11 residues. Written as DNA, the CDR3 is TGCAGCGTAACCCTGGGGTACGAGCAGTACTTC. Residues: CSVTLGYEQYF.

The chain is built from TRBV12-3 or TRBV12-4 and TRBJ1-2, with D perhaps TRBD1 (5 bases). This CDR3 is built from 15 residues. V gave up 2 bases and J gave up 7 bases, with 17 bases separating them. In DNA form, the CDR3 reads TGTGCCAGCAGTTTAATAGGGGCCCAGAATATTGGCTACACCTTC. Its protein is CASSLIGAQNIGYTF.

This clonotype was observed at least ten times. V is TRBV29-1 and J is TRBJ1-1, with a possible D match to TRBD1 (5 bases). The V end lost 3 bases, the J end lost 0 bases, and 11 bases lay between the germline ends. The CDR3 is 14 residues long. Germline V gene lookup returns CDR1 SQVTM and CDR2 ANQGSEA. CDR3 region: CSVEGQDMNTEAFF. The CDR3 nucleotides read TGCAGCGTTGAGGGGCAGGATATGAACACTGAAGCTTTCTTT. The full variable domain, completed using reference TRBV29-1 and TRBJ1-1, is SAVISQKPSRDICQRGTSLTIQCQVDSQVTMMFWYRQQPGQSLTLIATANQGSEATYESGFVIDKFPISRPNLTFSTLTVSNMSPEDSSIYLCSVEGQDMNTEAFFGQGTRLTVV.

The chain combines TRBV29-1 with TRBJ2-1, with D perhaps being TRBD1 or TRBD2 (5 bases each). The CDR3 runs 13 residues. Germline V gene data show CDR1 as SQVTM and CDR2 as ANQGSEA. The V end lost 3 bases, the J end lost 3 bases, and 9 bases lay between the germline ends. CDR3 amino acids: CSVELGGYNEQFF. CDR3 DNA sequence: TGCAGCGTTGAGCTTGGGGGCTACAATGAGCAGTTCTTC.

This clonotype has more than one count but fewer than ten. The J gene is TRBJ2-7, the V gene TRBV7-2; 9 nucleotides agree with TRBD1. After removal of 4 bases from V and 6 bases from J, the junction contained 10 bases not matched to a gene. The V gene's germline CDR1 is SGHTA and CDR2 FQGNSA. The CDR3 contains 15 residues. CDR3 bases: TGTGCCAGCAGCTCCCGTCCCGGGACAGGGTCCGAGCAGTACTTC. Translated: CASSSRPGTGSEQYF.